Shown below are 27 T cell receptor beta chains from a single sample sequenced in a study of shared clonotypes between healthy human individuals. This table comes from immunoSEQ multiplex PCR, and its TCRdb copy is limited to in-frame clones, with some not included. The sample shows about 2.1 million clones, approximately 94% of them seen only once. Selected positively for CCR7 and CD45RO-negative, naive CD8 cells excluded terminally differentiated effector memory CD45RA+ cells. Sequencing was carried out using naive CD8+ T cells from PBMCs. The receptors were gathered from a man younger than 35 in good health. Some clones in this sample may be carry-over from other donors' samples.

This chain uses TRBV7-2 with TRBJ1-2, with D possibly TRBD1 on 6 matching bases. The V gene lost 1 base and the J gene lost 7 bases, with 13 bases spanning the gap. The CDR3 covers 14 residues. CDR1 and CDR2 from the germline V gene are SGHTA and FQGNSA. The CDR3 nucleotides read TGTGCCAGCAGCTTAGGCAGGGGCGGTGCTGGCTACACCTTC. As protein: CASSLGRGGAGYTF.

About this clone itself: The same CDR3 can be traced to other DNA sequences in this sample. V and J are TRBV7-9 and TRBJ2-7; a possible D gene is TRBD1 (6 bases). The CDR3 consists of 13 residues. Trimming took off 6 bases at V and 0 bases at J, with 9 bases between the two ends. CDR1 is SEHNR, CDR2 FQNEAQ, per germline (reference sequence). Written as DNA, the CDR3 is TGTGCCAGCAGTCCAGGGGACTCCTACGAGCAGTACTTC. Amino acid sequence: CASSPGDSYEQYF.

This chain uses TRBV15 with TRBJ1-4; 8 bases fit TRBD1. Unmatched junction bases numbered 18, after V lost 5 bases and J lost 4 bases. The CDR3 totals 19 residues. From germline, CDR1 is LNHNV and CDR2 YYDKDF (reference sequence). Written as DNA, the CDR3 is TGTGCCACCAGCCCCCACGGACAGGGAATGAGGATGAATAATGAAAAACTGTTTTTT. Residues: CATSPHGQGMRMNNEKLFF.

The V call is TRBV9, the J call TRBJ2-3; D unresolved. This CDR3 spans 13 amino acids. The germline V and J ends were trimmed by 3 bases and 4 bases, with 9 bases remaining between them. Germline CDR1 and CDR2: SGDLS and YYNGEE. As DNA, the CDR3 is TGTGCCAGCAGCGCACAGTGGCCAGATACGCAGTATTTT. This encodes CASSAQWPDTQYF.

The rearrangement links TRBV9 to TRBJ2-7; perhaps TRBD2 as D (6 bases). There are 13 residues in the CDR3. Trimming shortened V by 1 base and J by 6 bases, and 11 bases separated the two germline ends. The germline V gene has CDR1 SGDLS and CDR2 YYNGEE. CDR3 DNA sequence: TGTGCCAGCAGCGTAAGGATCGGGGGCGAGCAGTACTTC. Its translation is CASSVRIGGEQYF.

About this clone itself: Other DNA sequences in this specimen translate into the identical CDR3. The J gene is TRBJ2-5, the V gene TRBV27, with TRBD1 as a possible D gene (6 bases). The germline gives CDR1 MNHEY, CDR2 SMNVEV (reference sequence). The CDR3 extends over 14 amino acids. Trimming cost V 4 bases and J 5 bases, with 14 bases left between them. The CDR3 loop reads CASSYRDRGETQYF. As DNA, the CDR3 is TGTGCCAGCAGTTACAGGGATCGAGGGGAGACCCAGTACTTC.

This chain connects TRBV28 to TRBJ2-7; no clear D gene. The CDR3 consists of 14 residues. CDR1 MDHEN and CDR2 SYDVKM come from the germline V gene. V was clipped by 3 bases and J by 0 bases, with 9 bases between them. The chain's CDR3 is CASSFPSSSYEQYF. CDR3 DNA: TGTGCCAGCAGTTTCCCGTCAAGCTCCTACGAGCAGTACTTC.

This clone occurred once. V usage is TRBV6-6 and J usage is TRBJ2-5, with a possible D match to TRBD1 (5 bases). Trimming shortened V by 6 bases and J by 5 bases, and 19 bases separated the two germline ends. CDR1 and CDR2 from the germline V gene are MNHNY and SVGAGI (reference sequence). CDR3 length equals 15 residues. DNA for the CDR3: TGTGCCAGCAGACTATTCCAGGGATACGGCGAGACCCAGTACTTC. Its protein is CASRLFQGYGETQYF.

V usage is TRBV2 and J usage is TRBJ2-3; TRBD2 matches at 7 bases. Germline CDR1 is SNHLY and CDR2 is FYNNEI. The CDR3 consists of 15 residues. Trimming took 7 bases from V and 0 from J; bases not matched to a gene: 7. The CDR3 DNA follows: TGTGCCAGCAATTCGGGGACTACTAGCACAGATACGCAGTATTTT. It yields the protein CASNSGTTSTDTQYF.

This clone was observed a single time. V and J are TRBV18 and TRBJ2-4; the D is unclear. Germline lookup yields CDR1 KGHSH and CDR2 LQKENI. This CDR3 spans 16 amino acids. The germline V and J ends were trimmed by 2 bases and 0 bases, with 11 bases remaining between them. This CDR3 reads CASSPWQTLAKNIQYF. The CDR3 nucleotides read TGTGCCAGCTCACCATGGCAGACCCTAGCCAAAAACATTCAGTACTTC.

V gene TRBV5-6 combines with J gene TRBJ1-1, with unresolved D. This CDR3 is 12 amino acids long. The germline V gene encodes CDR1 SGHDT and CDR2 YYEEEE. V was cut by 0 bases and J by 7 bases, with 7 bases left in between. DNA of the CDR3: TGTGCCAGCAGCTTGGCGGGAATTGAAGCTTTCTTT. This encodes CASSLAGIEAFF. Together with reference TRBV5-6 and TRBJ1-1, the CDR3 gives the full variable domain: DAGVTQSPTHLIKTRGQQVTLRCSPKSGHDTVSWYQQALGQGPQFIFQYYEEEERQRGNFPDRFSGHQFPNYSSELNVNALLLGDSALYLCASSLAGIEAFFGQGTRLTVV.

This clone has a single count. Here the CDR3 DNA reads TGTGCCAGCAGATCGCGTCTGCAAGACACAGATACGCAGTATTTT. This translates into CASRSRLQDTDTQYF. V is TRBV7-2 and J is TRBJ2-3; no clear D gene. Germline V CDR1 and CDR2: SGHTA, FQGNSA. The CDR3 spans 15 residues. V was clipped by 6 bases and J by 2 bases, with 15 bases between them.

The chain employs TRBV28 and TRBJ2-5; 12 bases match TRBD2. Looked up from germline, CDR1 is MDHEN and CDR2 is SYDVKM. V gave up 3 bases and J gave up 7 bases; unmatched junction bases: 3. This CDR3 is built from 14 residues. In nucleotides, the CDR3 is TGTGCCAGCAGTTTGCCTAGCGGGAGGGGGACCCAGTACTTC. Protein: CASSLPSGRGTQYF.

The V and J genes are TRBV9 and TRBJ1-5; no clear D. Trimming took 2 bases from V and 7 from J, leaving 16 bases between them. The CDR3 is 15 residues long. CDR1 and CDR2 (germline): SGDLS, YYNGEE. The chain's CDR3 is CASSVEWAPGQPQHF. Written as DNA, the CDR3 is TGTGCCAGCAGCGTTGAGTGGGCGCCGGGGCAGCCCCAGCATTTT.

This clone was observed a single time. The chain carries TRBV4-1 and TRBJ2-7; possible D gene TRBD2, 6 bases. Germline V gene data show CDR1 as MGHRA and CDR2 as YSYEKL. CDR3 length: 15 residues. V lost 2 bases and J lost 4, with 15 bases in between. CDR3 region: CASSQNGYGGYEQYF. CDR3 DNA: TGCGCCAGCAGCCAAAACGGGTACGGGGGTTACGAGCAGTACTTC.

The gene calls are TRBV12-2 and TRBJ1-1. TRBV12-2 corresponds to a pseudogene. The length of the CDR3 is 13 residues. The CDR3 spells CASRFRGWTEAFF. In nucleotides, the CDR3 is TGTGCAAGTCGCTTCCGCGGGTGGACTGAAGCTTTCTTT.

Worth noting for this clone: Other DNA sequences in the same sample also yield this CDR3. The DNA of the CDR3 is TGTGCCAGCAGGTCTACTGGAGACTATGGCTACACCTTC. This translates into CASRSTGDYGYTF. This chain connects TRBV28 to TRBJ1-2; the D is unclear. The CDR3 covers 13 residues. Per germline, CDR1 MDHEN and CDR2 SYDVKM. The V end was cut by 6 bases, the J end by 3 bases, with 11 bases between.

This chain joins TRBV28 and TRBJ2-6, with D hard to call. Trimming pared 6 bases from V and 4 bases from J, leaving 13 bases between. The V gene's germline CDR1 is MDHEN and CDR2 SYDVKM. The CDR3 contains 15 residues. CDR3 residues: CASSAPREGANVLTF. The CDR3 coding sequence is TGTGCCAGCAGCGCCCCCCGTGAAGGGGCCAACGTCCTGACTTTC.

V usage is TRBV27 and J usage is TRBJ2-2; unclear D gene. Trimming stripped 3 bases from V and 8 bases from J, with 13 bases between. Germline-derived CDR1 and CDR2 are MNHEY and SMNVEV (reference sequence). The length of the CDR3 is 14 residues. DNA of the CDR3: TGTGCCAGCAGTTTTGGCGGCCCCGGGGGGGAGCTGTTTTTT. Protein: CASSFGGPGGELFF.

Concerning this clone: Other nucleotide sequences from this sample produce the same CDR3. The rearrangement joins TRBV6-6 to TRBJ1-2, with a weak D call TRBD1 (5 bases). V dropped 5 bases and J dropped 4 bases, with 8 bases sitting between them. The CDR3 sequence is 12 residues long. Germline V gives CDR1 MNHNY, CDR2 SVGAGI (reference sequence). The CDR3 reads CASSLDSYGYTF. The CDR3 coding sequence is TGTGCCAGCAGTCTAGACAGCTATGGCTACACCTTC.

This chain uses TRBV6-1 with TRBJ2-7, with D perhaps TRBD2 (5 bases). The germline V gene has CDR1 MNHNS and CDR2 SASEGT. The CDR3 extends over 12 amino acids. The V end was cut by 7 bases, the J end by 3 bases, with 10 bases between. CDR3 sequence (DNA): TGTGCCAGCACCCCAGACTACTACGAGCAGTACTTC. This encodes CASTPDYYEQYF.

Comments on this clone: This sample includes further DNA sequences coding for the same CDR3. The V call is TRBV28, the J call TRBJ2-5, with D tentatively TRBD1 or TRBD2 (6 bases each). Germline V gene data show CDR1 as MDHEN and CDR2 as SYDVKM. The CDR3 covers 14 residues. Trimming took off 2 bases at V and 5 bases at J, with 12 bases between the two ends. The CDR3 loop reads CASSLVGGSETQYF. The CDR3 bases are TGTGCCAGCAGTTTAGTAGGGGGGTCGGAGACCCAGTACTTC.

The chain couples TRBV5-1 to TRBJ2-3; D is unclear. Germline loops: CDR1 SGHRS, CDR2 YFSETQ. The CDR3 runs 13 residues. Trimming took 0 bases from V and 2 from J, leaving 4 bases between them. CDR3 DNA: TGCGCCAGCAGCTTGGGGATCACAGATACGCAGTATTTT. This codes for CASSLGITDTQYF.

Of note for this clone: The same CDR3 also results from other DNA sequences found in this sample. The rearrangement uses TRBV11-2 and TRBJ2-7, with D perhaps matching TRBD1 (6 bases). Germline V CDR1 and CDR2: SGHAT, FQNNGV. The CDR3 runs 13 residues. Trimming shortened V by 5 bases and J by 3 bases, and 11 bases separated the two germline ends. CDR3 amino acids: CASSPGASYEQYF. CDR3 DNA: TGTGCCAGCAGCCCAGGGGCCAGCTACGAGCAGTACTTC.

The V call is TRBV12-5, the J call TRBJ1-1; 8 bases are a match to TRBD1. The CDR3 runs to 15 residues. The ends lost 4 bases at V and 0 bases at J; junction bases unmatched: 4. From germline, CDR1 is LGHNT and CDR2 FRNRAP. The DNA of the CDR3 is TGTGCTAGTGGTTATTGGACAGGGTTGAACACTGAAGCTTTCTTT. Translation: CASGYWTGLNTEAFF.

This sequence joins TRBV2 and TRBJ1-2, with D unresolved. CDR3 length equals 12 residues. CDR1 and CDR2 from the germline V gene are SNHLY and FYNNEI. The V end lost 8 bases, the J end lost 2 bases, and 9 bases lay between the germline ends. CDR3 DNA sequence: TGTGCCAGCCTACAGCGAAACTATGGCTACACCTTC. It yields the protein CASLQRNYGYTF.

A word on this clone: Other DNA sequences of this sample code for an identical CDR3. The chain joins TRBV15 to TRBJ2-7, with 9 bases aligning to TRBD1. Germline V CDR1 and CDR2: LNHNV, YYDKDF (reference sequence). The J segment lost 4 bases and the V segment lost 3 bases, leaving 4 bases of the junction unmatched. This CDR3 is built from 14 residues. The CDR3 DNA sequence: TGTGCCACCAGCAGGGACAGGGGCCGGTACGAGCAGTACTTC. Protein product: CATSRDRGRYEQYF.